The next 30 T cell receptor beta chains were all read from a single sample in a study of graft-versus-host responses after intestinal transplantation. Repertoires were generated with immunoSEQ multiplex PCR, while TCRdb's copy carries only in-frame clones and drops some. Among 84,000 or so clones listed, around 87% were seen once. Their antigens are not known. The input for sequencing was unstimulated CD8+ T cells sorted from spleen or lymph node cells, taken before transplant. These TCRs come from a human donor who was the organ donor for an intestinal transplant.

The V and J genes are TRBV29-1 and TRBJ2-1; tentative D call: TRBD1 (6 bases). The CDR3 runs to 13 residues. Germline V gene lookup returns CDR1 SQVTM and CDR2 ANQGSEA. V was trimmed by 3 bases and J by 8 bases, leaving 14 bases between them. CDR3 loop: CSVDYQGMDEQFF. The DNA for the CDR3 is TGCAGCGTTGATTACCAGGGGATGGATGAGCAGTTCTTC.

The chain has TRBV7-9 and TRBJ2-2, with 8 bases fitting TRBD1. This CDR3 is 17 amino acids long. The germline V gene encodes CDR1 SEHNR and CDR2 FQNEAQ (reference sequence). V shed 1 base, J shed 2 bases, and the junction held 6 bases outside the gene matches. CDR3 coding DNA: TGTGCCAGCAGCTTAGGCAACAGGGGGTATAACACCGGGGAGCTGTTTTTT. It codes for CASSLGNRGYNTGELFF.

CDR3 protein: CASRGRNRRYGYTF. CDR3 in DNA: TGCGCCAGCCGGGGGCGGAACAGGAGGTATGGCTACACCTTC. The chain has TRBV5-1 and TRBJ1-2; perhaps TRBD1 as D (6 bases). Germline values: CDR1 SGHRS, CDR2 YFSETQ. The V and J ends lost 7 bases and 5 bases respectively, with 18 bases between them. This CDR3 spans 14 amino acids.

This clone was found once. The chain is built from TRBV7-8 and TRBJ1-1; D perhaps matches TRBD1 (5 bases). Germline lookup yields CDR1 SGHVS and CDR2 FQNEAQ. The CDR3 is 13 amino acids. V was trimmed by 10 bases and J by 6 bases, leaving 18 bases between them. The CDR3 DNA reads TGTGCCACCCGGGACCTGGGCAAACCTGAAGCTTTCTTT. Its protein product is CATRDLGKPEAFF.

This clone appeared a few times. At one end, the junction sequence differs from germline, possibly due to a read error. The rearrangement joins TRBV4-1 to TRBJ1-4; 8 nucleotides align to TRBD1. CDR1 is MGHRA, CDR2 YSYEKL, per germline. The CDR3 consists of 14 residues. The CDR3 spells CASSQGQGFEKLFF. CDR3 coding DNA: TGTGCCAGCAGCCAAGGACAGGGTTTTGAAAAACTGTTTTTT.

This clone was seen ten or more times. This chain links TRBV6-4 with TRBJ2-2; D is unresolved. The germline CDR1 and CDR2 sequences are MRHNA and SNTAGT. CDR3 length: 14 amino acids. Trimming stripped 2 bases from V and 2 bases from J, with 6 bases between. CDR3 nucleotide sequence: TGTGCCAGCAGTGACCTGGACAACACCGGGGAGCTGTTTTTT. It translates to CASSDLDNTGELFF.

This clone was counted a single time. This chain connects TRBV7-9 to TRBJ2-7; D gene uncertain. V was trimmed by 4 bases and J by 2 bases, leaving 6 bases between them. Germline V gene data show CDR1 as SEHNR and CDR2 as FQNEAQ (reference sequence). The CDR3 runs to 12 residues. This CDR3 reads CASSSTPYEQYF. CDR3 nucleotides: TGTGCCAGCAGCTCCACACCCTACGAGCAGTACTTC.

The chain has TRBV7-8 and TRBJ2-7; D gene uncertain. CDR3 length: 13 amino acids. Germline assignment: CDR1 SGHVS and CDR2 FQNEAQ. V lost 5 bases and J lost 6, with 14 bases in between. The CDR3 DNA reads TGTGCCAGCAGCGGCTCACAGTCCCCCGAGCAGTACTTC. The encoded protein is CASSGSQSPEQYF.

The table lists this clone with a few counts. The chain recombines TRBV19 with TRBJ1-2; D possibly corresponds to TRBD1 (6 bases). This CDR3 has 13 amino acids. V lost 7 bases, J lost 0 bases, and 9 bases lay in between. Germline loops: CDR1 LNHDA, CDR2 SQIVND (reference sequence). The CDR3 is CASKQGTNYGYTF. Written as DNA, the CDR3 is TGTGCCAGTAAACAGGGAACTAACTATGGCTACACCTTC. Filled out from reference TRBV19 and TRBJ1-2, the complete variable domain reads DGGITQSPKYLFRKEGQNVTLSCEQNLNHDAMYWYRQDPGQGLRLIYYSQIVNDFQKGDIAEGYSVSREKKESFPLTVTSAQKNPTAFYLCASKQGTNYGYTFGSGTRLTVV.

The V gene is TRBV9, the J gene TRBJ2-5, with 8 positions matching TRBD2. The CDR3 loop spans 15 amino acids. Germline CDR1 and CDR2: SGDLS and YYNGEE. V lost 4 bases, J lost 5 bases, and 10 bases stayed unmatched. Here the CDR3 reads CASSPDARGVETQYF. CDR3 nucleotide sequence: TGTGCCAGCAGCCCGGACGCGCGGGGGGTCGAGACCCAGTACTTC. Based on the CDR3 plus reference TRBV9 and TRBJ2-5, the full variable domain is DSGVTQTPKHLITATGQRVTLRCSPRSGDLSVYWYQQSLDQGLQFLIQYYNGEERAKGNILERFSAQQFPDLHSELNLSSLELGDSALYFCASSPDARGVETQYFGPGTRLLVL.

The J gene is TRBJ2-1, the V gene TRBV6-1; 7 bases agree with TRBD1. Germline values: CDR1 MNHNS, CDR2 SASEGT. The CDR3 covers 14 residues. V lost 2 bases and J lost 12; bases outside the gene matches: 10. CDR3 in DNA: TGTGCCAGCAGTGAAAACTGGCCAGGGGGTGGGCAGTTCTTC. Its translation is CASSENWPGGGQFF.

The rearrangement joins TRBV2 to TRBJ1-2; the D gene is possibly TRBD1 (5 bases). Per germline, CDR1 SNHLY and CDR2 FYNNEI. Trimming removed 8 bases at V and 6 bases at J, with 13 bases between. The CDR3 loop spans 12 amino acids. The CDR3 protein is CASGDYIDGYTF. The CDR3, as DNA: TGTGCCAGCGGGGACTATATTGATGGCTACACCTTC.

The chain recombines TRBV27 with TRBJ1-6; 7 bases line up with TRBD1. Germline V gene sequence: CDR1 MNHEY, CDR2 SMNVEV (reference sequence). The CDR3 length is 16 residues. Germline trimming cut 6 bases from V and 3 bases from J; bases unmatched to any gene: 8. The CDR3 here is CASSNSQGLYNSPLHF. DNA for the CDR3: TGTGCCAGCAGCAACTCACAGGGGCTCTATAATTCACCCCTCCACTTT.

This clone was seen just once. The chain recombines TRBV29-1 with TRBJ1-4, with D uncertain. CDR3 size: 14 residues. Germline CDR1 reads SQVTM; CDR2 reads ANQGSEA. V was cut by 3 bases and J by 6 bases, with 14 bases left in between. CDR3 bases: TGCAGCGTTGATGGAGCTAGCGGAGATGAAAAACTGTTTTTT. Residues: CSVDGASGDEKLFF.

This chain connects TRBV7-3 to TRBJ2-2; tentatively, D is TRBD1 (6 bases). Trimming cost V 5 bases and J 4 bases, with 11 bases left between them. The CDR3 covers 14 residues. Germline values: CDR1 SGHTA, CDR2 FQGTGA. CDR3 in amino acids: CASSSTGPTGELFF. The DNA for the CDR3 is TGTGCCAGCAGCAGCACAGGGCCCACCGGGGAGCTGTTTTTT.

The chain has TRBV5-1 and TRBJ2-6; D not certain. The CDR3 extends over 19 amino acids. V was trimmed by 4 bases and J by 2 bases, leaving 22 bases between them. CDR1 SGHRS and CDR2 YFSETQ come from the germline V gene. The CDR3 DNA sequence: TGCGCCAGCAGCCCGACCGATACGATGATGCCTCCTGGGGCCAACGTCCTGACTTTC. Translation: CASSPTDTMMPPGANVLTF.

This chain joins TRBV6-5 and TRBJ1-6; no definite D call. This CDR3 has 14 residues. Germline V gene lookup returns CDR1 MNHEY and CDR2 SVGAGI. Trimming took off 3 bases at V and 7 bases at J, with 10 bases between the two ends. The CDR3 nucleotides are TGTGCCAGCAGTTATGAGTCCGAGAATTCACCCCTCCACTTT. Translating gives CASSYESENSPLHF.

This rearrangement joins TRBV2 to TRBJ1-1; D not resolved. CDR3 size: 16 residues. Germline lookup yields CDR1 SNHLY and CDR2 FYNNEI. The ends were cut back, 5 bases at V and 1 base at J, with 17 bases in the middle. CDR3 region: CASSIWEDSGNTEAFF. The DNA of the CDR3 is TGTGCCAGCAGTATCTGGGAAGACTCCGGGAACACTGAAGCTTTCTTT. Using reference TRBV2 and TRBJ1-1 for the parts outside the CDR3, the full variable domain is EPEVTQTPSHQVTQMGQEVILRCVPISNHLYFYWYRQILGQKVEFLVSFYNNEISEKSEIFDDQFSVERPDGSNFTLKIRSTKLEDSAMYFCASSIWEDSGNTEAFFGQGTRLTVV.

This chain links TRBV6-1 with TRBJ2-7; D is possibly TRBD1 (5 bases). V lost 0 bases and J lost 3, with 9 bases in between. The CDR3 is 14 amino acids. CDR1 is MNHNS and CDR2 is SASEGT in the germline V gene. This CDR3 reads CASSEAAGIYEQYF. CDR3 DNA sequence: TGTGCCAGCAGTGAAGCAGCAGGGATCTACGAGCAGTACTTC.

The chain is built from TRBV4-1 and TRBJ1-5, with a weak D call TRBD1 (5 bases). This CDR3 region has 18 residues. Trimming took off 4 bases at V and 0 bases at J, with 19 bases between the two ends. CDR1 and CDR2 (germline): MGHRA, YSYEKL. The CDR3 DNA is TGCGCCAGCAGCCCGGGTCCAGGGTTAAGCTATAGCAATCAGCCCCAGCATTTT. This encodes CASSPGPGLSYSNQPQHF.

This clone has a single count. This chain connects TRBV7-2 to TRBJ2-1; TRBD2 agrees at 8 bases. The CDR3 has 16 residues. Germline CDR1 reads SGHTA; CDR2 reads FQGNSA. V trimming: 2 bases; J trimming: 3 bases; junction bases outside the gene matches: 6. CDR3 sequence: CASSLPGGGLYNEQFF. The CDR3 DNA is TGTGCCAGCAGCTTACCGGGGGGGGGCCTCTACAATGAGCAGTTCTTC.

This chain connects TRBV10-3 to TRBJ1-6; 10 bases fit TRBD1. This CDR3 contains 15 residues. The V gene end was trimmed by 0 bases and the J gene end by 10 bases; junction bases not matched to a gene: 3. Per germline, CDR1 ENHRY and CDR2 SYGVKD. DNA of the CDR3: TGTGCCATCAGTGAGTCAGGACAGGGGGGCTCACCCCTCCACTTT. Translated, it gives CAISESGQGGSPLHF.

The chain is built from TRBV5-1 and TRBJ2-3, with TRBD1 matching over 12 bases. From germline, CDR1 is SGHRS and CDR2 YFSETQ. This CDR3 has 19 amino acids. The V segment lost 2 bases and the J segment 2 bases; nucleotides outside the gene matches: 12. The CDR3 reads CASSFPGTGGRGHTDTQYF. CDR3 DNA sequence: TGCGCCAGCAGCTTCCCCGGGACAGGGGGCCGAGGCCACACAGATACGCAGTATTTT.

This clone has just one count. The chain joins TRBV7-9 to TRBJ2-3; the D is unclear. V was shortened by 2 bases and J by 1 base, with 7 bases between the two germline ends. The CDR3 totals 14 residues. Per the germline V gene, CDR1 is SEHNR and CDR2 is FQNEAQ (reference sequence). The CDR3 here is CASSLSLGTDTQYF. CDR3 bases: TGTGCCAGCAGCTTATCCCTAGGCACAGATACGCAGTATTTT.

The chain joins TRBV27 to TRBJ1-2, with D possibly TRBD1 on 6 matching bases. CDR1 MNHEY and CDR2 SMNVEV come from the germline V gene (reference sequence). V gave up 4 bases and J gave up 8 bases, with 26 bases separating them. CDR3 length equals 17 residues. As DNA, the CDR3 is TGTGCCAGCAGTTCGAGATTCCGGGACCCCCAGGGGAACGGCTACACCTTC. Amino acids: CASSSRFRDPQGNGYTF.

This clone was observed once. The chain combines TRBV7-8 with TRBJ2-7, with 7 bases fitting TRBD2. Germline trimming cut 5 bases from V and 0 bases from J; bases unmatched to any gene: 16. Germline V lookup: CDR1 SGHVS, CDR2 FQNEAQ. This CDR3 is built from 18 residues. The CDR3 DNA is TGTGCCAGCAGCACCCCATTCCGGCGGGGGACGAGCTCCTACGAGCAGTACTTC. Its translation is CASSTPFRRGTSSYEQYF.

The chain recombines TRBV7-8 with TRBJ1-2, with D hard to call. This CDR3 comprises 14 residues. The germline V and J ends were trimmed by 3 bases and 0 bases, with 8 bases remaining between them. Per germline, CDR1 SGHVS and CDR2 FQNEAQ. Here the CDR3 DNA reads TGTGCCAGCAGCTTCTTCCGAGCTAACTATGGCTACACCTTC. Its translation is CASSFFRANYGYTF. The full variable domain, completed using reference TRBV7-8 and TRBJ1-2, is GAGVSQSPRYKVAKRGQDVALRCDPISGHVSLFWYQQALGQGPEFLTYFQNEAQLDKSGLPSDRFFAERPEGSVSTLKIQRTQQEDSAVYLCASSFFRANYGYTFGSGTRLTVV.

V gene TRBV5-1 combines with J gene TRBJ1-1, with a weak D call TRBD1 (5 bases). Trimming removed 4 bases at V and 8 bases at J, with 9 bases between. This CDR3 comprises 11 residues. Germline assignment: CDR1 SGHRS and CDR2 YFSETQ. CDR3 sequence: CASSGQGEAFF. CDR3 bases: TGCGCCAGCAGCGGGCAGGGCGAAGCTTTCTTT. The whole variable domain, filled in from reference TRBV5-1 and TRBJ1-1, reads KAGVTQTPRYLIKTRGQQVTLSCSPISGHRSVSWYQQTPGQGLQFLFEYFSETQRNKGNFPGRFSGRQFSNSRSEMNVSTLELGDSALYLCASSGQGEAFFGQGTRLTVV.

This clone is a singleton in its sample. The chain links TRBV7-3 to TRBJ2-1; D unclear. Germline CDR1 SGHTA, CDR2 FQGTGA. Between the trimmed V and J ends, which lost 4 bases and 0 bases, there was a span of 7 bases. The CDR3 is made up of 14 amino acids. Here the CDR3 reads CASSSKNSYNEQFF. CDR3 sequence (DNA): TGTGCCAGCAGCTCTAAAAACTCCTACAATGAGCAGTTCTTC.

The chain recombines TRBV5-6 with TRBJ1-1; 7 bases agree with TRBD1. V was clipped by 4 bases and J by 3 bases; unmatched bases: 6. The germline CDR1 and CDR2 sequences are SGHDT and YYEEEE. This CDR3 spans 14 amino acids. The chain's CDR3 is CASSPRGHDTEAFF. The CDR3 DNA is TGTGCCAGCAGCCCGAGGGGGCATGACACTGAAGCTTTCTTT.